This is a list of T cell receptor beta chains from one sample in a study of T-cell memory formation after mild COVID-19. Using its own MiXCR run on the 5' RACE reads, TCRdb lists one record per CDR3 protein. The sample holds about 240,000 distinct CDR3 sequences, 8% to 9.5% seen once. Sequenced: PBMCs or a T cell subset sorted from them (not recorded which). These receptors were obtained from a man between 18 and 29 years old who had mild COVID-19 (a few samples of this study predate the infection). Cell type and time point are not known. CDR3s include the opening cysteine and the closing phenylalanine or tryptophan. Clone size is not always given. Where it is, it says once, few, many or a class for expanded clones.

clone_size	v_call	j_call	cdr3_aa
many	TRBV7-8	TRBJ1-1	CASSLKRDRGRTEAFF
.	TRBV7-2	TRBJ2-5	CASSLGGTGQETQYF
few	TRBV7-2	TRBJ2-3	CASTLSPSDTQYF
.	TRBV4-3	TRBJ2-5	CASSDTSSLAGETQYF
few	TRBV20-1	TRBJ1-2	CSASSGQGPGYTF
.	TRBV2	TRBJ1-2	CASMPRAAQINYGYTF
many	TRBV20-1	TRBJ1-1	CSARDKGGNTEAFF
few	TRBV6-2/TRBV6-3	TRBJ2-2	CASSPAAYTGELFF
.	TRBV6-1	TRBJ1-6	CASRAGTGASALHF
few	TRBV4-3	TRBJ2-2	CASSQGTNTGELFF
few	TRBV4-3	TRBJ2-1	CASSQDIGYYNEQFF
.	TRBV29-1	TRBJ2-2	CSVCPSGSGELFF
few	TRBV11-2	TRBJ2-3	CASSLYERGPTDTQYF